This T cell receptor beta chain was sequenced during a study of cytomegalovirus exposure and HLA in healthy donors. Regarding the study as a whole: Associated with HLA alleles at 0.05 false discovery rate in a later analysis were about 17,000 TCR beta sequences. Researchers reported in a later analysis that a missense DCLRE1C variant was tied to TCR beta V- and J-gene trimming. Sequencing depth roughly uniform across donors was assumed in presence/absence analyses.

CDR1 SGHRS and CDR2 YFSETQ come from the germline V gene. The CDR3 sequence is 15 residues long. Trimming took off 3 bases at V and 8 bases at J, with 17 bases between the two ends. Note on this clone: The antigen is undetermined.

PCR amplification relied on 60 Vbeta primers (plus 13 Jbeta primers). The data were produced by immunoSEQ multiplex PCR, yet TCRdb's version contains in-frame clones alone and is incomplete. The sample shows around 150,000 clones, around 72% of them seen only once. This clonotype was sampled from a middle-aged man in good health and CMV-seropositive. The chain links TRBV5-1 to TRBJ1-4, with D possibly being TRBD1 (5 bases). Sequencing was carried out using PBMCs. The CDR3 loop reads CASSWSQGAWEKLFF. The CDR3 region has the DNA TGCGCCAGCAGCTGGTCGCAGGGCGCCTGGGAAAAACTGTTTTTT.